This T cell receptor beta chain derives from a study of T cells in Graves' hyperthyroidism and ophthalmopathy (dated by TCRdb to between 2018 and 2021). Study-level background: A discovery cohort of around 100 patients, about 40 with Graves' ophthalmopathy and 57 with stable Graves' hyperthyroidism, was used to find distinguishing TCR V-J signatures. The 85 to 100 discovery patients were divided at random into training and test sets in a 7:3 ratio. Prospective prediction of ophthalmopathy was tested in an independent validation cohort consisting of about 20 hyperthyroidism patients and 15 to 17 patients who later progressed to ophthalmopathy. Once sampling was done, hyperthyroidism patients were given methimazole at a starting dose of 30 mg daily, whereas ophthalmopathy patients were given high-dose intravenous methylprednisolone. The paper reports TCR Vbeta CDR3 sequencing of 140 or so peripheral blood samples: under 45 ophthalmopathy, fewer than 80 hyperthyroidism and 17 progressor patients. In addition, the study compared T-cell repertoires in thyroid tissue and in blood from six Graves' hyperthyroidism patients. Paper-wide results and their limitations: Most expanded thyroid clonotypes (frequency above 0.001) were also detected in blood, suggesting blood repertoires may reflect thyroid immune responses. A model built on a 13 V-J signature distinguished ophthalmopathy from stable hyperthyroidism, reaching about 89% sensitivity and under 84% specificity in cross-validation and 80%/75% in testing. No statistical method was used to fix the sample size in advance, and group allocation was not hidden from the investigators. In validation, the model predicted progression to ophthalmopathy with approximately 70% sensitivity and approximately 78% specificity, a median of 6.5 months before onset.

Exclusion was applied to patients with uncontrolled infections, other autoimmune diseases, pregnancy or lactation. Clinical symptoms, serum thyroxine and TRAb, thyroid ultrasound, and orbital computed tomography formed the basis for the diagnoses. Total RNA was extracted with Trizol reagent, and quality was checked on an Agilent 2100 Bioanalyzer. A remark on this clonotype: No cognate antigen has been identified for it. Base-call qualities are not available, and no considerably larger clone is one nucleotide away.

The TCR beta CDR3 regions were amplified from the RNA transcripts. A first-round RT-PCR of the TCR CDR3 used the HTBI primer set with the Qiagen OneStep RT-PCR kit. A second multiplex PCR round built the libraries, followed by size selection and purification. Paired-end sequencing of the libraries was performed with 100 bp reads on an Illumina HiSeq2000. The authors' analysis ran thus. SOAPnuke was used to process the raw data, throwing out any read that contained adapters or uncalled bases, had a mean Phred below 15, or lacked an exact constant-primer or identifier match. COPE v1.2.5 was used to merge high-quality paired reads, and clonotypes were defined as unique nucleotide sequences. Clonotypes were aligned to IMGT TRBV, TRBD and TRBJ reference segments using MiTCR v1.1. The analysis was restricted to V-J combinations with a frequency above 0.0001, which together covered over 99% of the repertoires. A TCS score was defined as the ratio of F50 (clonal expansion) to E x V (chaos), with BLOSUM62-based TCRdist applied between CDR3 peptides within each V-J. Welch's t-statistics and random forest reduced 500 to 650 V-J features to 13, which were used in a naive Bayes classifier (R e1071). The similarity between thyroid and blood repertoires was quantified using the Morisita-Horn index. Clones were called with MiXCR by TCRdb after fastp trimmed the public reads at Q25, and only in-frame beta chains were retained. A single entry per CDR3 protein holds the most common genes and DNA from its merged rows. These V and J calls are TCRdb output, not the study's own analysis. This sample lists over 500,000 distinct CDR3 sequences; 40% to 50% were detected once. The top ten constitute around 47% of the sample.

There are 16 amino acids in the CDR3, from cysteine to phenylalanine inclusive. Left in the record is the CDR3 DNA by itself, 48 bases read in frame from the first base. The germline V gene yields SGHTA for CDR1 and FQGNSA for CDR2. Unmatched junction bases come to 13, with V trimmed by 5 bases and J by 5 bases. The chain is made from TRBV7-2 and TRBJ2-5; 8 central nucleotides agree with TRBD1. Sequencing input: peripheral blood or thyroid tissue (not recorded which). The receptor's source is an adult woman with Graves' disease, either hyperthyroidism or ophthalmopathy (not recorded which). The nucleotide sequence is given as TGTGCCAGCAGCCTAGGACAGGGAGGCAGGCCGGAGACCCAGTACTTC. It translates to CASSLGQGGRPETQYF. With all but the CDR3 taken from the reference TRBV7-2 and TRBJ2-5 genes, the full variable domain is: GAGVSQSPSNKVTEKGKDVELRCDPISGHTALYWYRQSLGQGLEFLIYFQGNSAPDKSGLPSDRFSAERTGGSVSTLTIQRTQQEDSAVYLCASSLGQGGRPETQYFGPGTRLLVL.